The rows below give T cell receptor beta chains drawn from one sample of a study of tumor-infiltrating lymphocytes in primary liver carcinoma. TCRdb ran MiXCR on the multiplex PCR reads and lists one entry per CDR3 protein. The sample has roughly 80,000 distinct CDR3 sequences, about three quarters seen once. The sample taken for sequencing was liver tumor tissue from sampling region 1. The receptors derive from a man in his forties with primary liver carcinoma and hepatitis B virus infection. Both conserved end residues are part of each CDR3. Clone size is not always given. Where it is, it says once, few, many or a class for expanded clones.

clone_size: once; j_call: TRBJ2-3; v_call: TRBV29-1; cdr3_aa: CSAPTGVSIDMQYF
clone_size: many; j_call: TRBJ1-2; v_call: TRBV28; cdr3_aa: CASSPQGYGYTF
clone_size: NA; j_call: TRBJ2-2; v_call: TRBV11-2; cdr3_aa: CPSSPRILNTGELFF
clone_size: NA; j_call: TRBJ2-1; v_call: TRBV12-3/TRBV12-4; cdr3_aa: CASSSVNRERPYKEQLF
clone_size: NA; j_call: TRBJ1-6; v_call: TRBV6-5; cdr3_aa: CARSHEEDLPLHF
clone_size: medium-sized; j_call: TRBJ2-1; v_call: TRBV6-1; cdr3_aa: CASSEWQGADEQFF
clone_size: NA; j_call: TRBJ2-7; v_call: TRBV7-2; cdr3_aa: CTSSLSGRPYEQYF
clone_size: NA; j_call: TRBJ1-1; v_call: TRBV5-5; cdr3_aa: CASSLRGAENTGAFF
clone_size: NA; j_call: TRBJ2-7; v_call: TRBV12-3/TRBV12-4; cdr3_aa: CASTRREHHEQYF
clone_size: NA; j_call: TRBJ1-4; v_call: TRBV4-2; cdr3_aa: CASNQVGPRNEKLFF
clone_size: NA; j_call: TRBJ2-3; v_call: TRBV6-9; cdr3_aa: CASSPQLGGGADTQYF
clone_size: NA; j_call: TRBJ2-7; v_call: TRBV13; cdr3_aa: CVSSTSGTVYEEYF
clone_size: many; j_call: TRBJ1-1; v_call: TRBV7-9; cdr3_aa: CASSGNPGMNTEAFF
clone_size: NA; j_call: TRBJ2-7; v_call: TRBV7-8; cdr3_aa: CTSSRDKTYEQYF
clone_size: NA; j_call: TRBJ2-5; v_call: TRBV30; cdr3_aa: CAWSGPPPPDQETQYF
clone_size: NA; j_call: TRBJ1-5; v_call: TRBV7-9; cdr3_aa: CASSLAEGTAFNQPQHF
clone_size: medium-sized; j_call: TRBJ2-2; v_call: TRBV4-2; cdr3_aa: CASSQDLQGSGELFF